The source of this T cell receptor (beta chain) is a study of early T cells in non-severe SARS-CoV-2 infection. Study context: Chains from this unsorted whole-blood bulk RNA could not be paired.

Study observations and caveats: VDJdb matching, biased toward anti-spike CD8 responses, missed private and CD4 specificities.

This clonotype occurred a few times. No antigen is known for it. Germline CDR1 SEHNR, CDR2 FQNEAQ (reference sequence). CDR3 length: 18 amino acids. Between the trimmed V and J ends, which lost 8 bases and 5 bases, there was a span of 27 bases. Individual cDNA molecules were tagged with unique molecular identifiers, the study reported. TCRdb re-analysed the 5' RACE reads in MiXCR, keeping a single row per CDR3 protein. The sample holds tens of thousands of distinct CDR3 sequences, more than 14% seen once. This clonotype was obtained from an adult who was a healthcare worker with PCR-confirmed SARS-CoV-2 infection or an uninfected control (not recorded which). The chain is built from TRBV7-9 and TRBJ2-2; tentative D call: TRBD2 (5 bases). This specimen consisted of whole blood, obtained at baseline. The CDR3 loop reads CASEHYSRGGFRTGELFF. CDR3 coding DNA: TGTGCCAGCGAACACTACTCCAGAGGAGGCTTCCGTACCGGGGAGCTGTTTTTT.